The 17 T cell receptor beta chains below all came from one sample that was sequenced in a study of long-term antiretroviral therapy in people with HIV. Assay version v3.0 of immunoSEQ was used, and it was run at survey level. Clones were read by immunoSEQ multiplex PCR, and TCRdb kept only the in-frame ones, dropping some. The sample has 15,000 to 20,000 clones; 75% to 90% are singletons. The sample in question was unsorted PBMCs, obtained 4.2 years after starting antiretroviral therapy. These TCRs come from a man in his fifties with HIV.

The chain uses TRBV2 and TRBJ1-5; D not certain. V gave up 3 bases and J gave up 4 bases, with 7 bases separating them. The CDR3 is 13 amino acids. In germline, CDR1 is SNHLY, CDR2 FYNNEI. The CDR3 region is CASSEEGNQPQHF. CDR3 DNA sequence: TGTGCCAGCAGTGAGGAGGGAAATCAGCCCCAGCATTTT.

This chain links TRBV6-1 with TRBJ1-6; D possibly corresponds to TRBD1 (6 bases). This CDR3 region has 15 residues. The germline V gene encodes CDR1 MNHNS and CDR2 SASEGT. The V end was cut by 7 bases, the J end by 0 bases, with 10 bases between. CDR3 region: CASKQDSSYNSPLHF. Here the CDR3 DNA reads TGTGCCAGCAAACAGGACAGCTCCTATAATTCACCCCTCCACTTT.

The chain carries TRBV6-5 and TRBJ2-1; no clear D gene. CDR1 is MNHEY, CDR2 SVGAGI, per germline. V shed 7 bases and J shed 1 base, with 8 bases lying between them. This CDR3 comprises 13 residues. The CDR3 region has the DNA TGTGCCAGCATGATAGCTTCCTACAATGAGCAGTTCTTC. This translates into CASMIASYNEQFF.

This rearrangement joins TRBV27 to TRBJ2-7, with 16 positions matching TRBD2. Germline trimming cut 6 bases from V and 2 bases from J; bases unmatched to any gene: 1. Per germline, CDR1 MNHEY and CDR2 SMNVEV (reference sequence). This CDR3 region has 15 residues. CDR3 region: CASRGLAGGAYEQYF. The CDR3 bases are TGTGCCAGCAGGGGACTAGCGGGGGGGGCCTACGAGCAGTACTTC.

The CDR3 DNA follows: TGCGCCAGCAGTGAGTCGCCCGGGACAGGGGTCCACGAGCAGTACTTC. Its translation is CASSESPGTGVHEQYF. The J gene is TRBJ2-7, the V gene TRBV10-1; 10 bases match TRBD1. Trimming removed 0 bases from V and 5 bases from J; junction bases left unmatched: 7. The CDR3 sequence is 16 residues long. Per germline, CDR1 WNHNN and CDR2 SYGVQD (reference sequence).

The CDR3 here is CSVGDRSWNTEAFF. The CDR3 coding sequence is TGCAGCGTTGGGGACAGGAGTTGGAACACTGAAGCTTTCTTT. This chain uses TRBV29-1 with TRBJ1-1; 8 bases match TRBD1. Trimming cost V 4 bases and J 1 base; bases outside gene matches: 5. CDR1 and CDR2 from the germline V gene are SQVTM and ANQGSEA. The CDR3 has 14 amino acids. Full variable domain (rest looked up from reference TRBV29-1 and TRBJ1-1): SAVISQKPSRDICQRGTSLTIQCQVDSQVTMMFWYRQQPGQSLTLIATANQGSEATYESGFVIDKFPISRPNLTFSTLTVSNMSPEDSSIYLCSVGDRSWNTEAFFGQGTRLTVV.

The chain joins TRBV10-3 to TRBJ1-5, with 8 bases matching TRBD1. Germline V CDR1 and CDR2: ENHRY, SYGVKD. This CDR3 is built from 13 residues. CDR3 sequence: CATRGLSNQPQHF. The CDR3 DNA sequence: TGTGCAACCAGGGGGCTTAGCAATCAGCCCCAGCATTTT.

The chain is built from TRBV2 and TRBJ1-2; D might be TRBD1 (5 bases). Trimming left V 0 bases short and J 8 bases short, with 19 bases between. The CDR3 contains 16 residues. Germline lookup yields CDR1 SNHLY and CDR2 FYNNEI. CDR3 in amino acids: CASSEAVQGGIGGYTF. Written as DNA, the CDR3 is TGTGCCAGCAGTGAAGCGGTCCAGGGAGGGATTGGAGGCTACACCTTC.

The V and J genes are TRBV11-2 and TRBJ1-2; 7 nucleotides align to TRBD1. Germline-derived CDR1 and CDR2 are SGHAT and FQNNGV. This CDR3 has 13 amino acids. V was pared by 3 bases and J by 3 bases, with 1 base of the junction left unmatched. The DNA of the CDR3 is TGTGCCAGCAGCTTTACAGGGGACTATGGCTACACCTTC. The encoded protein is CASSFTGDYGYTF.

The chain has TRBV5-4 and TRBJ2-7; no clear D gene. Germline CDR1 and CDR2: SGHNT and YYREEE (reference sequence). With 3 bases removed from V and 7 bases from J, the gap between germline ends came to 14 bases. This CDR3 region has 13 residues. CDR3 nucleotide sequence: TGTGCCAGCAGCTCAGGCCCTCCCGGGGAGCAGTACTTC. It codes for CASSSGPPGEQYF.

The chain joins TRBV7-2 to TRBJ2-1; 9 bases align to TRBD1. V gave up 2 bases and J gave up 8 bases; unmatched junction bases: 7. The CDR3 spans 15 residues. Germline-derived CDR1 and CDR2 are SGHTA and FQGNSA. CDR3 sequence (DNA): TGTGCCAGCAGCTTAACCCGGGACAGGGTTTATGAGCAGTTCTTC. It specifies CASSLTRDRVYEQFF.

The CDR3 sequence is CASSASGGDTDTQYF. As DNA, the CDR3 is TGTGCCAGCAGCGCTAGCGGGGGGGACACAGATACGCAGTATTTT. This chain uses TRBV9 with TRBJ2-3, with TRBD2 matching 12 bases. Germline loops: CDR1 SGDLS, CDR2 YYNGEE. V lost 3 bases to trimming and J lost 2 bases; unmatched junction nucleotides: 1. The CDR3 totals 15 residues.

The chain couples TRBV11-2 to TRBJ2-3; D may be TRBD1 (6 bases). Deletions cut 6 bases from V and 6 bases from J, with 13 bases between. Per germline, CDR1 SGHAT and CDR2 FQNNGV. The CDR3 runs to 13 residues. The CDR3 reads CASSVRGGDTQYF. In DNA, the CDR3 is TGTGCCAGCAGTGTCAGGGGTGGGGATACGCAGTATTTT.

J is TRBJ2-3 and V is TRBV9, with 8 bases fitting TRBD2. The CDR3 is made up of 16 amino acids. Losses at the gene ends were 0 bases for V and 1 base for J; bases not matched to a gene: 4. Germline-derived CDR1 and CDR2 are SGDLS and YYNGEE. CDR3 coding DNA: TGTGCCAGCAGCGTAGCTTCAGCGGGGGGCACAGATACGCAGTATTTT. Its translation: CASSVASAGGTDTQYF.

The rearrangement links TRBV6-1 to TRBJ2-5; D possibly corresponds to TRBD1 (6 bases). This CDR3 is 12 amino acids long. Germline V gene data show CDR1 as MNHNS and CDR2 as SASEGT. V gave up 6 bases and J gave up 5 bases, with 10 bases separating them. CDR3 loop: CASSPGVETQYF. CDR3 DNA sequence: TGTGCCAGCAGCCCAGGGGTGGAGACCCAGTACTTC.

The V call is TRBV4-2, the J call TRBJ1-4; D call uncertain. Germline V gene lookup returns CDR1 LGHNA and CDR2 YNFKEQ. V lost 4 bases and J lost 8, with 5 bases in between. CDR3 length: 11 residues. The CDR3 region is CASSLHEKLFF. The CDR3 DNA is TGTGCCAGCAGCCTACACGAAAAACTGTTTTTT.

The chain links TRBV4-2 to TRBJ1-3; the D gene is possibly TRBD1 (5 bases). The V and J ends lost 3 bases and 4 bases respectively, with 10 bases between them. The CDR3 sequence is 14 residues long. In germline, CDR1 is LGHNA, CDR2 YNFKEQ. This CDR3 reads CASSQPGRGNTIYF. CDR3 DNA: TGTGCCAGCAGCCAGCCGGGACGGGGAAACACCATATATTTT.